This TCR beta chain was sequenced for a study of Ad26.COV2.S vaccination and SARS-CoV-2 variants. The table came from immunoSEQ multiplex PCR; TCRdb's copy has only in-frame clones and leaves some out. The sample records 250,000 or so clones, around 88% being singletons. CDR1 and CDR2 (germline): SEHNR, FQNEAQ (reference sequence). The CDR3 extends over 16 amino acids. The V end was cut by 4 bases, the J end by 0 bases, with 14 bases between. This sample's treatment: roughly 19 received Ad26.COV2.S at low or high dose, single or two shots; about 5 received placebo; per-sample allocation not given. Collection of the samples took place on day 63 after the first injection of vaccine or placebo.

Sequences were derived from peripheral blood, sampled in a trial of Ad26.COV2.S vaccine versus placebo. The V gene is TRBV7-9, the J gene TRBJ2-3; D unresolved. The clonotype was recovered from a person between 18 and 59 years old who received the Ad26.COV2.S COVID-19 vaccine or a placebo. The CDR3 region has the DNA TGTGCCAGCAGCTATCAATGGGTCACTAGCACAGATACGCAGTATTTT. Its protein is CASSYQWVTSTDTQYF.